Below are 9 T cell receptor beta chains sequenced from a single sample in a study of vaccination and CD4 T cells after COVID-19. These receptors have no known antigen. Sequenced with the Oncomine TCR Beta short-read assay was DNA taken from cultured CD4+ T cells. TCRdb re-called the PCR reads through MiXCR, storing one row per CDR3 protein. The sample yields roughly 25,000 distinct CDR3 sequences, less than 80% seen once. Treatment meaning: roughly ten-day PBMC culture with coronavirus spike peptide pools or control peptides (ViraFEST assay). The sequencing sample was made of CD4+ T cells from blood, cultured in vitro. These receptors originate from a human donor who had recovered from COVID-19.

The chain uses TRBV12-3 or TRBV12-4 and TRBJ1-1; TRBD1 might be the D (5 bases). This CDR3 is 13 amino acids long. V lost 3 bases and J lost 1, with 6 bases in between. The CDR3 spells CASSFQGNTEAFF. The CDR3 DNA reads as TGTGCCAGCAGTTTCCAGGGGAACACTGAAGCTTTCTTT.

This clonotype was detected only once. The CDR3 sequence: CASSSRAGGSYEQYF. As DNA, the CDR3 is TGTGCCAGCAGTTCCAGGGCAGGGGGTTCCTACGAGCAGTACTTC. The V call is TRBV28, the J call TRBJ2-7; TRBD1 agrees at 7 bases. The CDR3 is 15 amino acids. Trimming took 4 bases from V and 1 from J; bases not matched to a gene: 7. From germline, CDR1 is MDHEN and CDR2 SYDVKM.

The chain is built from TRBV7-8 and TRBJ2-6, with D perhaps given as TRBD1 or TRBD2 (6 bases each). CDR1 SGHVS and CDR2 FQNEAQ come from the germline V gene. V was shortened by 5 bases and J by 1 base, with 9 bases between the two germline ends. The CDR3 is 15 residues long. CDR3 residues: CASSIGGSGANVLTF. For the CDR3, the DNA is TGTGCCAGCAGCATAGGGGGGTCTGGGGCCAACGTCCTGACTTTC.

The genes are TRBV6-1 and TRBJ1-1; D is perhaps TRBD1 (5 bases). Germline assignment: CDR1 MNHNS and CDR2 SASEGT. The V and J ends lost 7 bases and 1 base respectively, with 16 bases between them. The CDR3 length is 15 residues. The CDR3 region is CASTLPGTPNTEAFF. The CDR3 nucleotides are TGTGCCAGCACCCTCCCCGGGACCCCGAACACTGAAGCTTTCTTT.

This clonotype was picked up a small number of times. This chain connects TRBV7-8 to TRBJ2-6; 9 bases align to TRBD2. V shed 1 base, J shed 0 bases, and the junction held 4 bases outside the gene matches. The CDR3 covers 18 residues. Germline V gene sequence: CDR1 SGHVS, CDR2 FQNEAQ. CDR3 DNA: TGTGCCAGCAGCTTAGTTGCGGGAGGGTACTCTGGGGCCAACGTCCTGACTTTC. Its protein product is CASSLVAGGYSGANVLTF.

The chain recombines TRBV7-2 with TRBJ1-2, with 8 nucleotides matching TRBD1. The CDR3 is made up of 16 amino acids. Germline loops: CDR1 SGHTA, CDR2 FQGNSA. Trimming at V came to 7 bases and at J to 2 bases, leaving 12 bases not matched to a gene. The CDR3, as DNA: TGTGCCAGCACCCGTTCTACAGGGGGAGCAAACTATGGCTACACCTTC. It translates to CASTRSTGGANYGYTF.

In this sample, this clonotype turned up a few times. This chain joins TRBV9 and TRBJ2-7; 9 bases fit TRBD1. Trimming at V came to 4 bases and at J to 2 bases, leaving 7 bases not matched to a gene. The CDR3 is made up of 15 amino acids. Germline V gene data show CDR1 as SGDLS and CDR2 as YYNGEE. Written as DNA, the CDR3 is TGTGCCAGCAGCCCCCGACAGGGGGAGGCCTACGAGCAGTACTTC. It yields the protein CASSPRQGEAYEQYF.

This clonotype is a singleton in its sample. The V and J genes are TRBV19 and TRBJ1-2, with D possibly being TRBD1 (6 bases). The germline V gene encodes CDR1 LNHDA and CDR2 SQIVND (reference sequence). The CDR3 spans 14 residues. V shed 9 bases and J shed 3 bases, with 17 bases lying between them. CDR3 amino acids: CASHPGQAYYGYTF. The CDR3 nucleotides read TGTGCCAGCCACCCGGGACAAGCCTACTATGGCTACACCTTC.

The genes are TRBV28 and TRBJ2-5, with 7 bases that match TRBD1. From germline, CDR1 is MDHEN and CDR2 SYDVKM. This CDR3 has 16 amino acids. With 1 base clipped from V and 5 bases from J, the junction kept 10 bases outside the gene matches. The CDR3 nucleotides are TGTGCCAGCAGTTTATTTTCCGGGACAGACAGCGAGACCCAGTACTTC. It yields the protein CASSLFSGTDSETQYF.